Reported below is one TCR beta chain. The CDR3 is 16 amino acids. Trimming removed 4 bases from V and 5 bases from J; junction bases left unmatched: 12. Germline lookup yields CDR1 SGHNT and CDR2 YYREEE (reference sequence). Per the authors' pipeline: Estimation of nucleated cell counts was performed using reference gene primer amplification. The table came from immunoSEQ multiplex PCR; TCRdb's copy has only in-frame clones and leaves some out. D and trimming come from the DNA, and the V and J calls and clone size come from that table. The profile shows about 260,000 clones, almost 85% of them singletons. This entry is derived from a study of blood T cell repertoires in COVID-19. Study overall: Samples of COVID-19 (acute and convalescent) were obtained from the United States, Italy and Spain. PBMCs, B-cell-depleted T cells, or T cells were the source of the cDNA or gDNA that made up the material.

Sequencing was done on a sample of peripheral blood. This receptor was taken from a woman at least 80 years old with acute or convalescent COVID-19. This rearrangement joins TRBV5-4 to TRBJ2-3; 8 nucleotides match TRBD2. CDR3 sequence: CASSPEAQRGLDTQYF. CDR3 nucleotides: TGTGCCAGCAGCCCCGAAGCCCAGCGGGGGTTAGATACGCAGTATTTT.